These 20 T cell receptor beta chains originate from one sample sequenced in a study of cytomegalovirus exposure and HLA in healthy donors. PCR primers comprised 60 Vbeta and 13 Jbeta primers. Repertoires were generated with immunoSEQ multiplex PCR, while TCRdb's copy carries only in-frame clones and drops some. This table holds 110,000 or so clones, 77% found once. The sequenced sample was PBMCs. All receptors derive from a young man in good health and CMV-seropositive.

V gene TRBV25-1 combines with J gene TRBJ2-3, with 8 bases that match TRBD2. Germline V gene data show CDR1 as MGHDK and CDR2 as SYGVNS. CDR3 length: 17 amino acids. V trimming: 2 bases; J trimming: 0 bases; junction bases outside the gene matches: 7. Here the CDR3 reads CASSERVRGGSTDTQYF. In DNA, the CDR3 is TGTGCCAGCAGTGAAAGAGTTCGGGGGGGAAGCACAGATACGCAGTATTTT.

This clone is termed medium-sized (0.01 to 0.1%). The CDR3 region has the DNA TGTGCCAGCACCAGACCCGGACAGGGTGGGGAAAAACTGTTTTTT. Protein product: CASTRPGQGGEKLFF. The genes are TRBV2 and TRBJ1-4; 8 bases are a match to TRBD1. CDR3 length: 15 residues. Germline assignment: CDR1 SNHLY and CDR2 FYNNEI. The trim removed 7 bases at V and 8 bases at J, leaving 12 bases unmatched. Combining the CDR3 with reference TRBV2 and TRBJ1-4 gives the whole variable domain EPEVTQTPSHQVTQMGQEVILRCVPISNHLYFYWYRQILGQKVEFLVSFYNNEISEKSEIFDDQFSVERPDGSNFTLKIRSTKLEDSAMYFCASTRPGQGGEKLFFGSGTQLSVL.

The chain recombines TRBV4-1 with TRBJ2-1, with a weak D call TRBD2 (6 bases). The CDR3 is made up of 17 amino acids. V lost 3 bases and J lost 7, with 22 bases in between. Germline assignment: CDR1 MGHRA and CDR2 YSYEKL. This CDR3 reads CASSHSSPGEGYNEQFF. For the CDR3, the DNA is TGCGCCAGCAGCCATTCATCCCCGGGGGAAGGGTATAATGAGCAGTTCTTC.

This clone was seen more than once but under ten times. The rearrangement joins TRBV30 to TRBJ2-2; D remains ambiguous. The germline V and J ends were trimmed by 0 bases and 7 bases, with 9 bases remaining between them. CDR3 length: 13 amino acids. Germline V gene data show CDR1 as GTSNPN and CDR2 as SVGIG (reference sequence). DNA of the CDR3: TGTGCCTGGAGTGTCAAAGAGAACGGGGAGCTGTTTTTT. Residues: CAWSVKENGELFF.

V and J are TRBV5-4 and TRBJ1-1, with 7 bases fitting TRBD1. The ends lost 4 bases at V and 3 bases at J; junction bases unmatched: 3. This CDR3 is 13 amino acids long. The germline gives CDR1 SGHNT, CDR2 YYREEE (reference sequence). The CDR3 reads CASSRDSYTEAFF. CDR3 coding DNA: TGTGCCAGCAGCCGGGACAGCTACACTGAAGCTTTCTTT.

CDR3 DNA sequence: TGTGCCAGCTCACCACCGGGACTAGCGGGGGGACAGTACTTC. Translating gives CASSPPGLAGGQYF. The chain has TRBV18 and TRBJ2-5; TRBD2 matches 15 bases. The V gene's germline CDR1 is KGHSH and CDR2 LQKENI. The junction had 1 base not matched to a gene; V was cut back by 0 bases and J by 11 bases. This CDR3 spans 14 amino acids. Full variable domain (remainder filled in from reference TRBV18 and TRBJ2-5): NAGVMQNPRHLVRRRGQEARLRCSPMKGHSHVYWYRQLPEEGLKFMVYLQKENIIDESGMPKERFSAEFPKEGPSILRIQQVVRGDSAAYFCASSPPGLAGGQYFGPGTRLLVL.

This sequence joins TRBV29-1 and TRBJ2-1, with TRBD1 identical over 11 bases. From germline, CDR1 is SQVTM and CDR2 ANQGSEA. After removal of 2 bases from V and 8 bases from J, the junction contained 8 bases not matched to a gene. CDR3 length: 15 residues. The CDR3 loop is CSVELWTGGRDEQFF. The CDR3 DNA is TGCAGCGTTGAACTATGGACAGGGGGCAGGGATGAGCAGTTCTTC.

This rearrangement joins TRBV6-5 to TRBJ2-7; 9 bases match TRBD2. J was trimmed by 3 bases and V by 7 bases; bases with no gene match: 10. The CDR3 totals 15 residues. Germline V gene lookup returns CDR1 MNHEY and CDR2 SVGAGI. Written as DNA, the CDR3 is TGTGCCAGCATCGACGTGACTAGCGGAGACTACGAGCAGTACTTC. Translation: CASIDVTSGDYEQYF.

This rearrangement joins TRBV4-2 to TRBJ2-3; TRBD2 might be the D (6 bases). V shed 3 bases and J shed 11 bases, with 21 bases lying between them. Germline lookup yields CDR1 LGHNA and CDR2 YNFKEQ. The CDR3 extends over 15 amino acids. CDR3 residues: CASSHALVAGSKQYF. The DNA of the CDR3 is TGTGCCAGCAGCCATGCCTTAGTGGCGGGGAGTAAGCAGTATTTT.

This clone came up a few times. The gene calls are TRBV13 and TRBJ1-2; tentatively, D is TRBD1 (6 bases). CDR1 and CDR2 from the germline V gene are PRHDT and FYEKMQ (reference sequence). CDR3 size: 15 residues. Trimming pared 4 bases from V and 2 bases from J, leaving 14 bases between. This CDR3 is CASSSLGDTNYGYTF. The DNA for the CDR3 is TGTGCCAGCAGCTCCTTAGGGGACACCAACTATGGCTACACCTTC. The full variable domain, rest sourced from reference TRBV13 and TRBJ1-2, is AAGVIQSPRHLIKEKRETATLKCYPIPRHDTVYWYQQGPGQDPQFLISFYEKMQSDKGSIPDRFSAQQFSDYHSELNMSSLELGDSALYFCASSSLGDTNYGYTFGSGTRLTVV.

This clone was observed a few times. This CDR3 is CASSQDPAGNYEQYF. CDR3 sequence (DNA): TGCGCCAGCAGCCAAGATCCGGCAGGAAACTACGAGCAGTACTTC. The V call is TRBV4-1, the J call TRBJ2-7; D gene ambiguous. The V end lost 0 bases, the J end lost 3 bases, and 12 bases lay between the germline ends. CDR1 MGHRA and CDR2 YSYEKL come from the germline V gene. The CDR3 contains 15 residues.

The CDR3 bases are TGTGCCAGCAGGATGACAGTTTATTTGAACACTGAAGCTTTCTTT. Translation: CASRMTVYLNTEAFF. V and J are TRBV6-1 and TRBJ1-1; D might be TRBD1 (5 bases). CDR1 and CDR2 from the germline V gene are MNHNS and SASEGT. The length of the CDR3 is 15 residues. V was trimmed by 6 bases and J by 0 bases, leaving 14 bases between them.

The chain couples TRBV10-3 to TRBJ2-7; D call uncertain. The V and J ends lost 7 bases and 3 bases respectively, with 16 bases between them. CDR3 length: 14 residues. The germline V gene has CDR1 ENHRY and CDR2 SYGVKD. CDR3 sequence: CAIMTERANYEQYF. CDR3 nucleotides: TGTGCCATCATGACCGAGCGAGCAAACTACGAGCAGTACTTC.

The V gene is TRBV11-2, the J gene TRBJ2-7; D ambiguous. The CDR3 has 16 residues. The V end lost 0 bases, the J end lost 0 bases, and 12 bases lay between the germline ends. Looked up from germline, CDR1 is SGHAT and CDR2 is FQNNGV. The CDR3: CASSLDSSPYSYEQYF. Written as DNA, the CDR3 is TGTGCCAGCAGCTTAGATTCGAGTCCGTACTCCTACGAGCAGTACTTC.

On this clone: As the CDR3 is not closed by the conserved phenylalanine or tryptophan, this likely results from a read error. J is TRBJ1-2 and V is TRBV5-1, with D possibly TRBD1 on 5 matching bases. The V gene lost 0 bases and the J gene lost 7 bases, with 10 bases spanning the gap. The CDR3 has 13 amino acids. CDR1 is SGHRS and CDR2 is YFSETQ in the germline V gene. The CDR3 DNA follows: TGCGCCAGCAGCTTGGCCGTAGGGGCTGGCTACACCTCC. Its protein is CASSLAVGAGYTS.

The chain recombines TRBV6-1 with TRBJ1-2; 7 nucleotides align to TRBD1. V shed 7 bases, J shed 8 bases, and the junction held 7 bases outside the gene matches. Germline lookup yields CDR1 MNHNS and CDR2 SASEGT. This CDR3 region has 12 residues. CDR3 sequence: CASTETGKGYTF. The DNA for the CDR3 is TGTGCCAGCACTGAGACAGGGAAAGGCTACACCTTC.

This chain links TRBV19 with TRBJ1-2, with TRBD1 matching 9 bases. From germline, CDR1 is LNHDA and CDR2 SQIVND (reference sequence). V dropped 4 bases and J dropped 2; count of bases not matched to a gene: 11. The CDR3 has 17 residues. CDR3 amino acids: CASSNGFRDRANYGYTF. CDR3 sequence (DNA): TGTGCCAGTAGTAACGGGTTCCGGGACAGGGCAAACTATGGCTACACCTTC.

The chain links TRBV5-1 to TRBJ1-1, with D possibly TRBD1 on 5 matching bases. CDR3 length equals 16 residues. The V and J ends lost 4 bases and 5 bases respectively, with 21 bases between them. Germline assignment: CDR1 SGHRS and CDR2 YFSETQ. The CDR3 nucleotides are TGCGCCAGCAGCCTCCGACAGACCCAAGTAGGGACTGAAGCTTTCTTT. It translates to CASSLRQTQVGTEAFF.

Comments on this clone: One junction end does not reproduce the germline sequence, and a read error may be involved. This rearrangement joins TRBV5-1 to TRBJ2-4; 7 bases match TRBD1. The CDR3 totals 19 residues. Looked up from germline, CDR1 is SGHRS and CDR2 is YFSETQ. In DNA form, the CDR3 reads TGCGCCAGCAGCCCAGAGGGGGCAACAGGGGTCGGGGCCAAAAACAGTCAGTACTTC. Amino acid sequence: CASSPEGATGVGAKNSQYF.

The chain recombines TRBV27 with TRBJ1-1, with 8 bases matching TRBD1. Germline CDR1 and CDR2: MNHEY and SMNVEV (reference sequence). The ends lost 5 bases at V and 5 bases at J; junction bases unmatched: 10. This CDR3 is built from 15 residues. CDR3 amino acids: CASSPRQGIGTEAFF. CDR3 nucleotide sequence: TGTGCCAGCAGTCCACGACAGGGGATAGGGACTGAAGCTTTCTTT.